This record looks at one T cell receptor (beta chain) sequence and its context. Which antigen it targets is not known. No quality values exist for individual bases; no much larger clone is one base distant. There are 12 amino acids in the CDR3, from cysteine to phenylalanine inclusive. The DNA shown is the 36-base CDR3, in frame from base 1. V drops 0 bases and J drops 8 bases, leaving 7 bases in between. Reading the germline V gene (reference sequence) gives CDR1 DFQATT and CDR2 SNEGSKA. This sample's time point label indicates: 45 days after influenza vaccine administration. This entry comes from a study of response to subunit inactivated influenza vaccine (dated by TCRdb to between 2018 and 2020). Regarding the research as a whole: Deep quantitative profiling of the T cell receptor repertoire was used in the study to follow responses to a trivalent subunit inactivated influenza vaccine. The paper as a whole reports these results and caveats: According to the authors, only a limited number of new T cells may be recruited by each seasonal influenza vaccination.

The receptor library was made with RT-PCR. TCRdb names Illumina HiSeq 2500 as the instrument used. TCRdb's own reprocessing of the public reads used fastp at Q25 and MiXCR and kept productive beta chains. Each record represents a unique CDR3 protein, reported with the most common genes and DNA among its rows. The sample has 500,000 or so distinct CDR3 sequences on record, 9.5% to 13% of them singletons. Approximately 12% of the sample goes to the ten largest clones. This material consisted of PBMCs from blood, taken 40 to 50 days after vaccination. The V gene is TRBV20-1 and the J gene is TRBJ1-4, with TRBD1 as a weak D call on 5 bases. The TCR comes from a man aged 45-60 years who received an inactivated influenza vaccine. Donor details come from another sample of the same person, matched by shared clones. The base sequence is TGCAGTGCTAGAGAGGGGGGAGAAAAACTGTTTTTT. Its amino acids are CSAREGGEKLFF.